This TCR beta chain emerged from a study of blood T cells in healthy people across ages. There are a few counts of this clonotype. Trimming shortened V by 3 bases and J by 8 bases, and 10 bases separated the two germline ends. The CDR3 is 12 amino acids. Germline V gives CDR1 SNHLY, CDR2 FYNNEI. Combining a sample-barcoded 5' primer with a J-beta primer mix, a second PCR ran for roughly 7 to 12 cycles. TCRdb reanalysed the 5' RACE reads using MiXCR and keeps one entry per CDR3 protein. The sample lists 600,000 to 1,000,000 distinct CDR3 sequences; just under 25% were seen once. Separately, the same data were catalogued under a study of T cells of mothers and their children.

This TCR derives from a boy younger than 18 in good health. The sequencing input was blood. This sequence joins TRBV2 and TRBJ1-2; D might be TRBD1 (5 bases). The CDR3, as DNA: TGTGCCAGCAGTGACCAGGGTGGAGGCTACACCTTC. Translation: CASSDQGGGYTF.